The 20 T cell receptor beta chains presented below share a single source sample, sequenced in a study of cytomegalovirus exposure and HLA in healthy donors. The PCR contained 60 Vbeta and 13 Jbeta primers. The protocol was immunoSEQ multiplex PCR, while the TCRdb copy is restricted to in-frame clones and leaves out a portion. This table holds about 200,000 clones, roughly three quarters found once. The specimen sequenced was PBMCs. The source of these receptors is a male donor in good health and CMV-seropositive.

This clone was counted a few times. The J gene is TRBJ2-7, the V gene TRBV27; 7 positions match TRBD1. Germline-derived CDR1 and CDR2 are MNHEY and SMNVEV (reference sequence). The CDR3 length is 14 residues. J lost 1 base, V lost 5 bases, and 5 bases had no gene match. The CDR3 here is CASSTWTGSYEQYF. CDR3 bases: TGTGCCAGCAGTACCTGGACAGGATCCTACGAGCAGTACTTC.

The gene calls are TRBV7-9 and TRBJ2-3; TRBD1 aligns across 8 bases. This CDR3 has 15 amino acids. The germline CDR1 and CDR2 sequences are SEHNR and FQNEAQ (reference sequence). The V gene end was trimmed by 5 bases and the J gene end by 5 bases; junction bases not matched to a gene: 9. The CDR3 nucleotides are TGTGCCAGCAGCGGTCGAGACAGGGGAGGAGATACGCAGTATTTT. It translates to CASSGRDRGGDTQYF.

The rearrangement uses TRBV4-1 and TRBJ2-1, with TRBD2 matching over 8 bases. The junction had 8 bases not matched to a gene; V was cut back by 0 bases and J by 4 bases. This CDR3 region has 17 residues. The V gene's germline CDR1 is MGHRA and CDR2 YSYEKL. As DNA, the CDR3 is TGCGCCAGCAGCCAAGAGAGCGCGGGAGGCCTTTACAATGAGCAGTTCTTC. It yields the protein CASSQESAGGLYNEQFF.

This clone has more than one count but fewer than ten. The chain links TRBV5-4 to TRBJ1-2; TRBD1 is a possible D gene (5 bases). Deletions cut 3 bases from V and 4 bases from J, with 10 bases between. There are 13 residues in the CDR3. Germline V lookup: CDR1 SGHNT, CDR2 YYREEE (reference sequence). CDR3 loop: CASSSGGGYGYTF. Here the CDR3 DNA reads TGTGCCAGCAGCTCCGGGGGGGGCTATGGCTACACCTTC.

The chain joins TRBV11-3 to TRBJ2-3; 11 positions match TRBD1. The V segment lost 0 bases and the J segment 5 bases; nucleotides outside the gene matches: 7. Germline V gene sequence: CDR1 SGHNT, CDR2 YENEEA. CDR3 length equals 17 residues. Written as DNA, the CDR3 is TGTGCCAGCAGCTTAGACCGGGACAGGGGGACGAGAGATACGCAGTATTTT. Translating gives CASSLDRDRGTRDTQYF.

This rearrangement joins TRBV27 to TRBJ1-1; maybe TRBD1 (5 bases). CDR1 and CDR2 (germline): MNHEY, SMNVEV (reference sequence). The CDR3 runs 16 residues. V was trimmed by 0 bases and J by 2 bases, leaving 13 bases between them. CDR3 nucleotides: TGTGCCAGCAGTTTATCGCGGAACGGGGGTAACACTGAAGCTTTCTTT. Protein: CASSLSRNGGNTEAFF.

The CDR3 bases are TGTGCCAGCAGCTTGCGGGGGGGCACCTACGAGCAGTACTTC. It encodes CASSLRGGTYEQYF. V and J are TRBV5-4 and TRBJ2-7; 8 nucleotides align to TRBD2. With 1 base clipped from V and 2 bases from J, the junction kept 2 bases outside the gene matches. Germline CDR1 and CDR2: SGHNT and YYREEE (reference sequence). The CDR3 sequence is 14 residues long.

The V gene is TRBV5-1, the J gene TRBJ2-7; 9 nucleotides match TRBD1. The CDR3 contains 14 residues. Germline CDR1 is SGHRS and CDR2 is YFSETQ. Unmatched junction bases numbered 7, after V lost 4 bases and J lost 5 bases. The CDR3, as DNA: TGCGCCAGCAGCACGGGACAGGGCGCCGACGAGCAGTACTTC. This gives the protein CASSTGQGADEQYF.

The chain recombines TRBV7-8 with TRBJ2-7; D might be TRBD1 (6 bases). The CDR3 spans 14 residues. From germline, CDR1 is SGHVS and CDR2 FQNEAQ. The V end was cut by 2 bases, the J end by 5 bases, with 13 bases between. CDR3 in DNA: TGTGCCAGCAGCTTATCCGGGACAATCCACGAGCAGTACTTC. Translated: CASSLSGTIHEQYF. Full variable domain (missing parts from reference TRBV7-8 and TRBJ2-7): GAGVSQSPRYKVAKRGQDVALRCDPISGHVSLFWYQQALGQGPEFLTYFQNEAQLDKSGLPSDRFFAERPEGSVSTLKIQRTQQEDSAVYLCASSLSGTIHEQYFGPGTRLTVT.

The chain employs TRBV10-3 and TRBJ2-7, with TRBD2 matching 12 bases. J gave up 2 bases and V 7 bases, and 3 bases lay outside the gene matches. The CDR3 runs 14 residues. Per germline, CDR1 ENHRY and CDR2 SYGVKD. The CDR3: CAIKGLAGTYEQYF. The CDR3 DNA sequence: TGTGCCATCAAAGGACTAGCGGGAACCTACGAGCAGTACTTC.

The J gene is TRBJ2-7, the V gene TRBV7-9; D ambiguous. CDR3 length: 11 amino acids. Germline CDR1 is SEHNR and CDR2 is FQNEAQ (reference sequence). V lost 2 bases, J lost 13 bases, and 12 bases lay in between. The CDR3 nucleotides read TGTGCCAGCAGCTTATCTAGAGACGTATACTTC. This codes for CASSLSRDVYF.

V gene TRBV6-4 combines with J gene TRBJ2-7; D call uncertain. This CDR3 is built from 12 residues. V shed 8 bases and J shed 5 bases, with 13 bases lying between them. Germline V gene sequence: CDR1 MRHNA, CDR2 SNTAGT. The CDR3 region has the DNA TGTGCCAGCTCGGCAGGTTCCCACGAGCAGTACTTC. It translates to CASSAGSHEQYF.

The V call is TRBV5-1, the J call TRBJ2-3; 7 bases match TRBD1. V lost 3 bases, J lost 2 bases, and 6 bases stayed unmatched. This CDR3 region has 15 residues. Germline assignment: CDR1 SGHRS and CDR2 YFSETQ. CDR3 in amino acids: CASSSGQLITDTQYF. In DNA form, the CDR3 reads TGCGCCAGCAGCTCGGGACAGCTGATCACAGATACGCAGTATTTT.

This clone was picked up a small number of times. The chain employs TRBV27 and TRBJ2-7, with D possibly matching TRBD2 (5 bases). This CDR3 contains 11 residues. V lost 3 bases, J lost 6 bases, and 6 bases lay in between. The germline CDR1 and CDR2 sequences are MNHEY and SMNVEV (reference sequence). CDR3 bases: TGTGCCAGCAGTTTCCGGGGCGAGCAGTACTTC. It is translated as CASSFRGEQYF.

This clone was seen a single time. The chain joins TRBV7-3 to TRBJ1-1, with unresolved D. Germline V gives CDR1 SGHTA, CDR2 FQGTGA. This CDR3 contains 12 residues. Trimming removed 5 bases at V and 1 base at J, with 5 bases between. CDR3 residues: CASSTGNTEAFF. CDR3 bases: TGTGCCAGCAGCACCGGGAACACTGAAGCTTTCTTT.

This clone came up a few times. This rearrangement joins TRBV18 to TRBJ2-1; 8 bases line up with TRBD2. Trimming removed 2 bases from V and 2 bases from J; junction bases left unmatched: 5. Germline loops: CDR1 KGHSH, CDR2 LQKENI. This CDR3 region has 16 residues. CDR3 region: CASSPKAGVPYNEQFF. DNA of the CDR3: TGTGCCAGCTCACCAAAAGCGGGGGTTCCCTACAATGAGCAGTTCTTC.

This clone showed up just a few times. The rearrangement links TRBV13 to TRBJ2-1, with 8 bases identical to TRBD2. Germline CDR1 PRHDT, CDR2 FYEKMQ (reference sequence). CDR3 length: 16 residues. V shed 1 base and J 6 bases; nucleotides not matched to a gene: 8. Here the CDR3 reads CASSLAGTREANEQFF. Written as DNA, the CDR3 is TGTGCCAGCAGCTTAGCCGGGACTAGGGAGGCCAATGAGCAGTTCTTC. Together with reference TRBV13 and TRBJ2-1, the CDR3 gives the full variable domain: AAGVIQSPRHLIKEKRETATLKCYPIPRHDTVYWYQQGPGQDPQFLISFYEKMQSDKGSIPDRFSAQQFSDYHSELNMSSLELGDSALYFCASSLAGTREANEQFFGPGTRLTVL.

This clone was counted only a few times. V is TRBV4-1 and J is TRBJ1-1, with D uncertain. Germline V gene data show CDR1 as MGHRA and CDR2 as YSYEKL. The CDR3 loop spans 15 amino acids. V lost 6 bases and J lost 3, with 17 bases in between. The CDR3: CASSEMMVTYTEAFF. The CDR3 bases are TGCGCCAGCAGTGAGATGATGGTAACGTACACTGAAGCTTTCTTT.

In DNA form, the CDR3 reads TGTGCCAGCAGCTTATACACAGATACGCAGTATTTT. Its protein product is CASSLYTDTQYF. V usage is TRBV7-2 and J usage is TRBJ2-3; D not certain. V lost 2 bases to trimming and J lost 2 bases, with 2 bases between them. Germline lookup yields CDR1 SGHTA and CDR2 FQGNSA. There are 12 residues in the CDR3.

This clone was recorded once. The chain recombines TRBV11-1 with TRBJ2-1; a weak D match, TRBD2 (5 bases). Trimming removed 5 bases at V and 10 bases at J, with 24 bases between. The CDR3 consists of 16 residues. In germline, CDR1 is SGHAT, CDR2 FQDESV (reference sequence). The CDR3 nucleotides are TGTGCCAGCAGCCTGAGGATCGGGGTAGGGTCCGGAGAGCAGTTCTTC. Encoded protein: CASSLRIGVGSGEQFF.